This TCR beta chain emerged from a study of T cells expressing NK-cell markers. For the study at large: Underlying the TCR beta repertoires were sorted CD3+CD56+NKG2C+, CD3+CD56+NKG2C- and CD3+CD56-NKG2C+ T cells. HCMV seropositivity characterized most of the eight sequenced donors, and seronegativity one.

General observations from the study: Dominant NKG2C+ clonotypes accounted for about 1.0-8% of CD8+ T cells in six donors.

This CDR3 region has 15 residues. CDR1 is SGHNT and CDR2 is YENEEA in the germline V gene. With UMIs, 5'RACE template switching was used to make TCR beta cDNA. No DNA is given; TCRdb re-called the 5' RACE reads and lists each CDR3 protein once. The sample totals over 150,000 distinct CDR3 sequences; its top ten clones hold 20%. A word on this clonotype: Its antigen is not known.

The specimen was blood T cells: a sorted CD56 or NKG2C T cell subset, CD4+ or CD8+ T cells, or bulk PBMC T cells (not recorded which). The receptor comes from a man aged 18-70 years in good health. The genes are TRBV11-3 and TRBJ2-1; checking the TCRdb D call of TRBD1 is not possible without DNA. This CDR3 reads CASSLSGQGINEQFF.